This is a list of T cell receptor beta chains from one sample in a study of blood T cell repertoires in COVID-19. Clones were read by immunoSEQ multiplex PCR, and TCRdb kept only the in-frame ones, dropping some. The table lists about 82,000 clones, around 80% of them singletons, with around 12% in the top ten. The specimen was peripheral blood. The origin of the receptors is a woman in her thirties or forties with active or convalescent COVID-19. The CDR3 runs from the conserved cysteine through the conserved F or W. A D gene is named only where the DNA matches it firmly. Size values are once, few and many counts, or a class for expanded clones, and some rows have none.

CDR3	DNA	V	size	J	D
CSARDVELFF	TGCAGTGCTAGAGATGTAGAACTGTTTTTT	TRBV20-1	NA	TRBJ1-4	NA
CASSPLVGSGSSYEQYF	TGTGCCAGCAGCCCCCTCGTTGGTAGCGGGAGCTCCTACGAGCAGTACTTC	TRBV11-2	NA	TRBJ2-7	TRBD2
CASSWDRVEAFF	TGTGCCAGCAGCTGGGACAGGGTTGAAGCTTTCTTT	TRBV28	NA	TRBJ1-1	TRBD1
CASSFSQGAWTEAFF	TGTGCCAGCAGCTTTTCCCAGGGGGCTTGGACTGAAGCTTTCTTT	TRBV5-6	few	TRBJ1-1	TRBD1
CASSPGNSPLHF	TGTGCCAGCAGCCCGGGGAATTCACCCCTCCACTTT	TRBV5-6	NA	TRBJ1-6	NA
CASSQGALAGVDTQYF	TGCGCCAGCAGCCAAGGCGCACTAGCGGGAGTAGATACGCAGTATTTT	TRBV4-3	NA	TRBJ2-3	TRBD2
CASSQGSSGGYEQYF	TGCGCCAGCAGCCAAGGATCTAGCGGGGGCTACGAGCAGTACTTC	TRBV4-3	NA	TRBJ2-7	TRBD2
CASSWTGETEAFF	TGTGCCAGCAGTTGGACAGGGGAGACTGAAGCTTTCTTT	TRBV6-2/TRBV6-3	NA	TRBJ1-1	TRBD1
CASSSRSGGASDTQYF	TGTGCCAGCAGCTCCCGTAGCGGGGGGGCATCAGATACGCAGTATTTT	TRBV7-8	NA	TRBJ2-3	TRBD2
CASSYSGQNQPQHF	TGTGCCAGCAGTTACTCGGGCCAGAATCAGCCCCAGCATTTT	TRBV6-2/TRBV6-3	NA	TRBJ1-5	NA
CASSLGPTDTQYF	TGTGCCAGCAGCTTAGGGCCTACAGATACGCAGTATTTT	TRBV7-9	NA	TRBJ2-3	NA
CASSMATRGLAGYEQYF	TGTGCCAGTAGTATGGCAACCAGGGGACTAGCGGGCTACGAGCAGTACTTC	TRBV19	NA	TRBJ2-7	TRBD2
CASIKLGGTEAFF	TGTGCCAGCATTAAACTGGGGGGCACTGAAGCTTTCTTT	TRBV2	NA	TRBJ1-1	NA
CASSPPQVSYEQYF	TGTGCCAGCTCACCACCTCAGGTCTCCTACGAGCAGTACTTC	TRBV18	NA	TRBJ2-7	NA
CASRNRGGEKLFF	TGTGCCAGCCGAAACAGGGGAGGCGAAAAACTGTTTTTT	TRBV18	NA	TRBJ1-4	TRBD1
CASPLFPTYWVNQPQHF	TGTGCCAGTCCCCTGTTCCCGACTTATTGGGTCAATCAGCCCCAGCATTTT	TRBV19	NA	TRBJ1-5	NA
CASSLGPGGEKLFF	TGCGCCAGCAGCTTGGGACCAGGAGGTGAAAAACTGTTTTTT	TRBV5-1	few	TRBJ1-4	NA
CASSSSTNTIYF	TGTGCCAGCAGTTCGAGCACGAACACCATATATTTT	TRBV6-5	once	TRBJ1-3	NA
CASSHMGQGWGKLFF	TGTGCCAGCAGCCACATGGGACAGGGATGGGGAAAACTGTTTTTT	TRBV3-1/TRBV3-2	NA	TRBJ1-4	TRBD1
CASSKEDSYGYTF	TGTGCCAGCAGCAAGGAGGACAGCTATGGCTACACCTTC	TRBV5-4	NA	TRBJ1-2	NA
CASSSGGNDDQPQHF	TGTGCCAGCAGCTCAGGGGGGAATGACGATCAGCCCCAGCATTTT	TRBV5-4	few	TRBJ1-5	TRBD1
CASSAGLAGGHEQFF	TGTGCCAGCAGCGCCGGGCTAGCGGGGGGGCATGAGCAGTTCTTC	TRBV9	NA	TRBJ2-1	TRBD2
CASSITAGWGNQPQHF	TGTGCCAGCAGTATCACAGCAGGGTGGGGCAATCAGCCCCAGCATTTT	TRBV28	NA	TRBJ1-5	NA
CASSYKGEGNYGYTF	TGTGCCAGCAGTTACAAGGGTGAGGGTAACTATGGCTACACCTTC	TRBV6-6	once	TRBJ1-2	NA
CASSQQGAFF	TGTGCCAGCAGTCAACAGGGGGCTTTCTTT	TRBV28	NA	TRBJ1-1	TRBD1
CASSSYTDTQYF	TGTGCCAGCAGCTCGTACACAGATACGCAGTATTTT	TRBV7-9	NA	TRBJ2-3	NA
CASSPLDRGTGELFF	TGTGCCAGCAGTCCCTTGGACCGGGGCACCGGGGAGCTGTTTTTT	TRBV28	NA	TRBJ2-2	NA
CASSATDSSTDTQYF	TGTGCCAGCAGCGCGACAGACTCTAGCACAGATACGCAGTATTTT	TRBV9	NA	TRBJ2-3	NA
CASSLWEDSQPQHF	TGTGCCAGCAGTTTGTGGGAGGATAGTCAGCCCCAGCATTTT	TRBV28	NA	TRBJ1-5	NA
CSVSQGSSYNEQFF	TGCAGCGTTTCACAGGGAAGCTCCTACAATGAGCAGTTCTTC	TRBV29-1	NA	TRBJ2-1	NA
CASSLDWAEETQYF	TGTGCCAGCAGCTTAGATTGGGCAGAAGAGACCCAGTACTTC	TRBV11-2	NA	TRBJ2-5	NA
CASSITGADTQYF	TGTGCCAGCAGCATTACAGGGGCAGATACGCAGTATTTT	TRBV7-3	NA	TRBJ2-3	TRBD1
CASSSAAIAYNEQFF	TGTGCCAGCAGCTCGGCAGCGATAGCCTACAATGAGCAGTTCTTC	TRBV27	NA	TRBJ2-1	NA
CASSQEAGNYGYTF	TGTGCCAGCAGCCAAGAGGCGGGGAACTATGGCTACACCTTC	TRBV3-1/TRBV3-2	NA	TRBJ1-2	NA
CASSQGTSIYEQYF	TGCGCCAGCAGCCAAGGGACTAGCATCTACGAGCAGTACTTC	TRBV4-3	NA	TRBJ2-7	TRBD2
CATKSGGGYTF	TGTGCCACCAAATCCGGCGGTGGCTACACCTTC	TRBV10-3	NA	TRBJ1-2	NA
CAWSMGQINTEAFF	TGTGCCTGGAGTATGGGACAGATAAACACTGAAGCTTTCTTT	TRBV30	NA	TRBJ1-1	TRBD1
CASSLVTGTGAYEQYF	TGTGCCAGCAGCTTAGTCACCGGGACAGGGGCCTACGAGCAGTACTTC	TRBV11-3	NA	TRBJ2-7	TRBD1
CATSRALAGEETQYF	TGTGCCACCAGCAGAGCGCTGGCAGGGGAAGAGACCCAGTACTTC	TRBV15	NA	TRBJ2-5	NA
CASSLERSEAFF	TGTGCCAGCAGCTTAGAGCGTTCTGAAGCTTTCTTT	TRBV11-2	NA	TRBJ1-1	NA
CASSFTQGLNTEAFF	TGTGCCAGCAGTTTTACACAGGGGTTGAACACTGAAGCTTTCTTT	TRBV28	NA	TRBJ1-1	TRBD1
CASSKSTMDRGLHSGNTIYF	TGTGCCAGCAGCAAATCCACCATGGACAGGGGGCTTCACTCTGGAAACACCATATATTTT	TRBV21-1	once	TRBJ1-3	NA
CASSRNYGYTF	TGTGCCTCCTCCAGAAACTATGGCTACACCTTC	TRBV25-1	few	TRBJ1-2	NA
CASSTTGENQPQHF	TGTGCCAGTAGTACGACAGGAGAGAATCAGCCCCAGCATTTT	TRBV19	NA	TRBJ1-5	NA
CASSAVEYNEQFF	TGTGCCAGCAGCGCCGTGGAGTACAATGAGCAGTTCTTC	TRBV2	NA	TRBJ2-1	NA
CASSPRYNEQFF	TGTGCCAGCAGCCCGCGCTACAATGAGCAGTTCTTC	TRBV11-2	NA	TRBJ2-1	NA
CAISEEEGMNTEAFF	TGTGCCATCAGTGAGGAGGAGGGGATGAACACTGAAGCTTTCTTT	TRBV10-3	few	TRBJ1-1	NA
CASSLAGHTGELFF	TGTGCCAGCAGTTTGGCTGGTCACACCGGGGAGCTGTTTTTT	TRBV28	few	TRBJ2-2	NA
CAWSPQWGGGRQPQHF	TGTGCCTGGAGCCCTCAGTGGGGCGGGGGCAGGCAGCCCCAGCATTTT	TRBV30	NA	TRBJ1-5	NA
CASSSPGGPSNQPQHF	TGTGCCAGCAGTTCACCAGGGGGCCCCAGCAATCAGCCCCAGCATTTT	TRBV28	NA	TRBJ1-5	TRBD1
CASSLSAGGLYNEQFF	TGTGCCAGCAGCTTAAGCGCGGGAGGTCTGTACAATGAGCAGTTCTTC	TRBV7-6	once	TRBJ2-1	TRBD2
CASSPAGWDSPLHF	TGTGCCAGCTCACCTGCAGGGTGGGATTCACCCCTCCACTTT	TRBV18	once	TRBJ1-6	NA
CASSLVASYEAFF	TGTGCCAGCAGCTTAGTTGCCTCCTATGAAGCTTTCTTT	TRBV7-9	NA	TRBJ1-1	NA